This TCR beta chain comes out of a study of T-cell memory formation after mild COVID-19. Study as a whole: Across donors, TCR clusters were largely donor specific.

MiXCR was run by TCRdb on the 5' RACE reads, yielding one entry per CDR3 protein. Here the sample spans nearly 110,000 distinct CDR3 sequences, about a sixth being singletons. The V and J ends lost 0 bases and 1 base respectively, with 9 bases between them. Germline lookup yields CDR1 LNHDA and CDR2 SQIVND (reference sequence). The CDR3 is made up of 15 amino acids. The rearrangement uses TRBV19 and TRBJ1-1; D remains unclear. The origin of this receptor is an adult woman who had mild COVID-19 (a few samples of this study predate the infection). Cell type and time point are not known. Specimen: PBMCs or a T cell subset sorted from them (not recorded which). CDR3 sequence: CASSIEAHTNTEAFF. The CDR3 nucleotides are TGTGCCAGTAGTATAGAGGCCCACACGAACACTGAAGCTTTCTTT.